Listed below are T cell receptor beta chains from one sample, sequenced in a study of blood T cell repertoires in COVID-19. Clones were read by immunoSEQ multiplex PCR, and TCRdb kept only the in-frame ones, dropping some. The sample holds about 250,000 clones, around 89% seen once. The specimen sequenced was PBMCs or T cells enriched from blood (not recorded which). The receptors come from a woman aged 45-60 years who had recovered from COVID-19. Both conserved end residues are part of each CDR3. The order of the fields is D gene, J gene, V gene, CDR3 protein. D genes are given only for firm matches.

>-|TRBJ1-6|TRBV28
CASLGRRGSPLHF
>-|TRBJ2-1|TRBV7-2
CASSARGPSSYNEQFF
>TRBD2|TRBJ2-1|TRBV12-3/TRBV12-4
CASGLAGGSEQFF
>-|TRBJ2-5|TRBV3-1/TRBV3-2
CASSPGGSGGVETQYF
>-|TRBJ1-1|TRBV2
CASSEWAGYTEAFF
>-|TRBJ1-2|TRBV30
CAWSVRGQPHGYTF
>TRBD1|TRBJ2-1|TRBV28
CANQQGGGNEQFF
>-|TRBJ2-1|TRBV7-6
CASSRRGSTDEQFF
>TRBD2|TRBJ2-1|TRBV4-1
CASSQEPGLAVYEQFF
>TRBD1|TRBJ1-5|TRBV6-2/TRBV6-3
CASSGTPGQYTLGNQPQHF
>-|TRBJ1-1|TRBV18
CASSLRGQNPEMAFF
>-|TRBJ1-1|TRBV6-2/TRBV6-3
CASSTPRTALNTEAFF
>-|TRBJ1-1|TRBV19
CASSPRAGANTEAFF
>-|TRBJ2-1|TRBV5-1
CASSLSGLGNNEQFF
>-|TRBJ1-2|TRBV11-2
CASSLVQGGYGYTF
>TRBD2|TRBJ2-1|TRBV28
CASSLWTSGRRDEQFF
>-|TRBJ2-1|TRBV18
CASSPPGLPPVYNEQFF
>TRBD2|TRBJ2-7|TRBV10-3
CAISDSGTSGSSYEQYF
>-|TRBJ2-7|TRBV29-1
CSVVRGGEQYF
>TRBD1|TRBJ2-3|TRBV9
CASSVAGGMTDTQYF
>TRBD1|TRBJ2-4|TRBV28
CASSNAGTATIAKNIQYF
>TRBD2|TRBJ2-7|TRBV7-2
CASSLGTSDYEQYF
>-|TRBJ2-3|TRBV7-2
CASSSKHVEASTDTQYF
>-|TRBJ1-5|TRBV30
CAWSDGGVQSQHF
>TRBD1|TRBJ1-2|TRBV10-3
CAISESHPGQGFYGYTF
>TRBD2|TRBJ2-7|TRBV7-6
CASSLARGSGSTEQYF
>TRBD2|TRBJ2-7|TRBV5-4
CASSLRYLAGAIVRDYEQYF
>-|TRBJ2-1|TRBV7-9
CASSPLTRSQFF
>-|TRBJ1-2|TRBV2
CASSEGAGYGYTF
>TRBD1|TRBJ1-6|TRBV3-1/TRBV3-2
CASRLGQGNNSPLHF
>TRBD1|TRBJ2-2|TRBV2
CASSATPGQGNTGELFF
>TRBD1|TRBJ1-1|TRBV4-1
CASTGTGTMNTEAFF
>-|TRBJ1-1|TRBV11-2
CASSINTRAEAFF
>-|TRBJ1-2|TRBV21-1
CASSTVAGDRFPYGYTF
>-|TRBJ2-5|TRBV4-1
CASSPRGGSWETQYF
>-|TRBJ1-2|TRBV5-4
CASSFGGPIYGYTF
>-|TRBJ1-2|TRBV7-9
CASSLGLSRTDRYTF
>-|TRBJ1-2|TRBV7-2
CASSIWRGANYGYTF
>-|TRBJ1-5|TRBV6-5
CASGSRNRVGQPQHF
>TRBD1|TRBJ1-6|TRBV6-5
CASRDRPRNSPLHF
>-|TRBJ2-5|TRBV15
CATSREGAGEYETQYF
>TRBD1|TRBJ1-2|TRBV19
CASENPGQGADIYGYTF
>-|TRBJ2-1|TRBV25-1
CASRPFRGNNEQFF
>-|TRBJ1-2|TRBV28
CASRQDRLNYGYTF
>TRBD1|TRBJ2-7|TRBV5-1
CASRSSGTGFYEQYF
>TRBD2|TRBJ2-2|TRBV5-4
CASSPNGLGYLGGELFF
>TRBD2|TRBJ2-5|TRBV5-4
CASSPHSGRAQETQYF
>TRBD1|TRBJ2-7|TRBV11-2
CASSPDRVGSYEQYF
>TRBD1|TRBJ1-1|TRBV28
CASRTGTANTEAFF
>TRBD2|TRBJ2-3|TRBV7-3
CASRVSGSPDTQYF
>TRBD1|TRBJ1-2|TRBV5-1
CASSFSGGTGYGYTF
>TRBD2|TRBJ2-1|TRBV6-4
CASGRTREGEQFF
>-|TRBJ1-2|TRBV15
CATSRDRGVSGYTF
>TRBD1|TRBJ2-7|TRBV19
CASSSGTGRPEQYF
>-|TRBJ1-3|TRBV19
CASSIDGGLISGNTIYF
>-|TRBJ2-1|TRBV28
CASSLRVYSYNEQFF
>TRBD1|TRBJ2-3|TRBV11-3
CASSSGDRGSTDTQYF
>-|TRBJ2-1|TRBV7-8
CASTPRESGEQFF
>TRBD1|TRBJ2-2|TRBV2
CASSRQGANTGELFF